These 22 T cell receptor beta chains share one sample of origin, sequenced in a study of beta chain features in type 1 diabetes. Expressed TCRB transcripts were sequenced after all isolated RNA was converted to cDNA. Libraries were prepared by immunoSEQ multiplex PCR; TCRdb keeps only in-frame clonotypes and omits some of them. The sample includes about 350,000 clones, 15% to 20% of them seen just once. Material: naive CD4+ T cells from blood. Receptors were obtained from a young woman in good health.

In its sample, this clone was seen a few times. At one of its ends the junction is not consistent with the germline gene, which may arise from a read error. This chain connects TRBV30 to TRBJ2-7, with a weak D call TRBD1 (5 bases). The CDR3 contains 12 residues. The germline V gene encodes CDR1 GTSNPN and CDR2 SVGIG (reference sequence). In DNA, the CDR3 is TGTGCCTGGAGTTCTCCCTTAGTTCAGGGTTTCTTC. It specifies CAWSSPLVQGFF. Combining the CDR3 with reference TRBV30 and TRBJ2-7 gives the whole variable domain SQTIHQWPATLVQPVGSPLSLECTVEGTSNPNLYWYRQAAGRGLQLLFYSVGIGQISSEVPQNLSASRPQDRQFILSSKKLLLSDSGFYLCAWSSPLVQGFFGPGTRLTVT.

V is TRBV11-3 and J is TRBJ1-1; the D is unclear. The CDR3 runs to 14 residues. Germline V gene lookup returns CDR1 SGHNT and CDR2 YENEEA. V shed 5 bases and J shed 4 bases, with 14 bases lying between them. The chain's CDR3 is CASSPDGSTTEAFF. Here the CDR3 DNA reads TGTGCCAGCAGCCCAGACGGGAGTACCACTGAAGCTTTCTTT.

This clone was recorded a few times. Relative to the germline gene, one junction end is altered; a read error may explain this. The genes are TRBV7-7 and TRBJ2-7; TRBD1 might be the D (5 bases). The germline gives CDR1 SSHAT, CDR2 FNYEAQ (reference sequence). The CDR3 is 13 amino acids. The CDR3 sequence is CASSPPGSYEQYF. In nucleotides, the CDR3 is TGTGCTAGCAGCCCCCCAGGGTCCTACGAGCAGTACTTC.

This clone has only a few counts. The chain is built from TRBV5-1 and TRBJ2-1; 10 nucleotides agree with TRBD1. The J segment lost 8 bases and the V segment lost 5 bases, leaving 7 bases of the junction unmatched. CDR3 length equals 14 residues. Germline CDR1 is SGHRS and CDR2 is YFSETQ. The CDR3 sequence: CASREGQGIDEQFF. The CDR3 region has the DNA TGCGCCAGCAGAGAGGGACAGGGGATCGATGAGCAGTTCTTC.

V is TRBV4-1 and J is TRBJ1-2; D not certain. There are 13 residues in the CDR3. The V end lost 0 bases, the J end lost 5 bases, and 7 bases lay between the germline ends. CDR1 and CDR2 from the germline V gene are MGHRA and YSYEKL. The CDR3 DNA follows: TGCGCCAGCAGCCAAGAGCGCGGATATGGCTACACCTTC. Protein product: CASSQERGYGYTF.

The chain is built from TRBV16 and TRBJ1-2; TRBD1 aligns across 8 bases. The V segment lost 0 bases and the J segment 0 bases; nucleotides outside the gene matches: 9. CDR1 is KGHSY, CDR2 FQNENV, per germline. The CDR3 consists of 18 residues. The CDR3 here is CASSQSSGGGLTNYGYTF. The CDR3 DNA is TGTGCCAGCAGCCAATCTTCAGGGGGCGGCCTAACTAACTATGGCTACACCTTC.

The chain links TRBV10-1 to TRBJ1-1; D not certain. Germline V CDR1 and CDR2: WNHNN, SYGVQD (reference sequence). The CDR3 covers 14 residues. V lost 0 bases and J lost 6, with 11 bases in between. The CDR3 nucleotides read TGCGCCAGCAGTGAGTCAGAGGGATCGGCTGAAGCTTTCTTT. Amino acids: CASSESEGSAEAFF.

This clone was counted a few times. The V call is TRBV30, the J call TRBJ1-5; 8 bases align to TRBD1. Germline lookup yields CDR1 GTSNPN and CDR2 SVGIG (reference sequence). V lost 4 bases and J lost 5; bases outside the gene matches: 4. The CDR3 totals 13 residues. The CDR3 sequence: CAWTQGEHQPQHF. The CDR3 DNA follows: TGTGCCTGGACACAGGGGGAGCATCAGCCCCAGCATTTT.

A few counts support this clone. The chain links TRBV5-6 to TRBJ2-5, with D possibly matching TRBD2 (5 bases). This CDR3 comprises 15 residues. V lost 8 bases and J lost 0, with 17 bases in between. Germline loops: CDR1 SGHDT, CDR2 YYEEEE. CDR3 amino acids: CASTRQARDQETQYF. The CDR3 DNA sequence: TGTGCCAGTACTAGGCAGGCCCGAGACCAAGAGACCCAGTACTTC.

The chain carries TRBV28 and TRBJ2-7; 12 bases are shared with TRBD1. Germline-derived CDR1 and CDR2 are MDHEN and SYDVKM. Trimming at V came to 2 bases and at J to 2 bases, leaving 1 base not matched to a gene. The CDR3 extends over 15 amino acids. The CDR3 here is CASSLGDRGPYEQYF. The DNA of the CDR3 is TGTGCCAGCAGTTTAGGGGACAGGGGGCCCTACGAGCAGTACTTC.

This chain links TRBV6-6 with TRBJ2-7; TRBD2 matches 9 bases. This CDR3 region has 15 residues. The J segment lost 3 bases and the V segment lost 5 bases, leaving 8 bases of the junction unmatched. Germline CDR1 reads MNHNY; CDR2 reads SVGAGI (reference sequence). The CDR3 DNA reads TGTGCCAGCAGTCATAGCGGGAGTAGGAACTACGAGCAGTACTTC. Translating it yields CASSHSGSRNYEQYF.

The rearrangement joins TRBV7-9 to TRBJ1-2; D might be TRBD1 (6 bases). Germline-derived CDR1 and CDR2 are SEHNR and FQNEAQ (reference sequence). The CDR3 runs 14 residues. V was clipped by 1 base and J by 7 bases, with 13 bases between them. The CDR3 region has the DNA TGTGCCAGCAGCTTAGAGACAGGTTATGGTGGCTACACCTTC. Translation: CASSLETGYGGYTF.

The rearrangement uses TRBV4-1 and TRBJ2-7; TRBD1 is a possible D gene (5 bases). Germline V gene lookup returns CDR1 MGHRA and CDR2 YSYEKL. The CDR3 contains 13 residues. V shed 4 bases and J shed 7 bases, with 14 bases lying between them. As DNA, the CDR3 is TGCGCCAGCAGCCTGGGGCGGTCCCAGGAGCAGTACTTC. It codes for CASSLGRSQEQYF.

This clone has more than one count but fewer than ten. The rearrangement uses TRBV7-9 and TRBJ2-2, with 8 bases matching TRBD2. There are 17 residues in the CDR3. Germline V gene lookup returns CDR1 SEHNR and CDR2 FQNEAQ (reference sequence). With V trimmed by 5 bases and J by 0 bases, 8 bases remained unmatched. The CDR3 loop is CASSTPTSEANTGELFF. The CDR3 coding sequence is TGTGCCAGCAGCACCCCGACTAGCGAGGCGAACACCGGGGAGCTGTTTTTT.

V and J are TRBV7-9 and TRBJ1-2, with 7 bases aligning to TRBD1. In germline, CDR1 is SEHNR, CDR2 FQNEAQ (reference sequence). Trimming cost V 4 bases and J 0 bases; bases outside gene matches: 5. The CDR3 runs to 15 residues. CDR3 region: CASSSGTVPNYGYTF. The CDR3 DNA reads TGTGCCAGCAGCTCCGGGACAGTCCCTAACTATGGCTACACCTTC.

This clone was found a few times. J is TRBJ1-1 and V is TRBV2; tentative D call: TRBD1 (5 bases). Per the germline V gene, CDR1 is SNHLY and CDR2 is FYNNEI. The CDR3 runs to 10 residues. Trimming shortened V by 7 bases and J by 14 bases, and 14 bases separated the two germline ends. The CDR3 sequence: CASNLRVWFF. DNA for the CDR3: TGTGCCAGCAATCTCAGGGTTTGGTTCTTT.

The chain's CDR3 is CASSGPGLAGDTQYF. DNA of the CDR3: TGTGCCAGCAGCGGACCGGGACTAGCGGGCGATACGCAGTATTTT. The V and J genes are TRBV5-4 and TRBJ2-3, with 12 bases fitting TRBD2. V shed 4 bases and J 6 bases; nucleotides not matched to a gene: 6. Germline lookup yields CDR1 SGHNT and CDR2 YYREEE (reference sequence). This CDR3 contains 15 residues.

In DNA, the CDR3 is TGCAGCGTTGGATCAGACAGAGAAAAACTGTTTTTT. Translated, it gives CSVGSDREKLFF. V usage is TRBV29-1 and J usage is TRBJ1-4; D is perhaps TRBD1 (5 bases). The germline V and J ends were trimmed by 4 bases and 8 bases, with 11 bases remaining between them. CDR3 size: 12 residues. CDR1 SQVTM and CDR2 ANQGSEA come from the germline V gene.

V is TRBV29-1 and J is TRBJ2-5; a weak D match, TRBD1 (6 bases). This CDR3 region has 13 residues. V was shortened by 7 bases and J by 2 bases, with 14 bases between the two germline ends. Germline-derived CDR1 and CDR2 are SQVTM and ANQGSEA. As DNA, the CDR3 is TGCAGCGCCTCAGGGGAAGGACAAGAGACCCAGTACTTC. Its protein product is CSASGEGQETQYF. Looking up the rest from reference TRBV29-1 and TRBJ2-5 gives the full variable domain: SAVISQKPSRDICQRGTSLTIQCQVDSQVTMMFWYRQQPGQSLTLIATANQGSEATYESGFVIDKFPISRPNLTFSTLTVSNMSPEDSSIYLCSASGEGQETQYFGPGTRLLVL.

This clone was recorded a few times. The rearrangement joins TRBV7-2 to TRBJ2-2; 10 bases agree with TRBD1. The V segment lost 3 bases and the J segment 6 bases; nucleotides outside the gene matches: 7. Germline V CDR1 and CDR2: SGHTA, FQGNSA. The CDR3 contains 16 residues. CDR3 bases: TGTGCCAGCAGCTTCCGGGACAGGGGTAGGGCCGGGGAGCTGTTTTTT. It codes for CASSFRDRGRAGELFF. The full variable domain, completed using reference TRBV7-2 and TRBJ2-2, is GAGVSQSPSNKVTEKGKDVELRCDPISGHTALYWYRQSLGQGLEFLIYFQGNSAPDKSGLPSDRFSAERTGGSVSTLTIQRTQQEDSAVYLCASSFRDRGRAGELFFGEGSRLTVL.

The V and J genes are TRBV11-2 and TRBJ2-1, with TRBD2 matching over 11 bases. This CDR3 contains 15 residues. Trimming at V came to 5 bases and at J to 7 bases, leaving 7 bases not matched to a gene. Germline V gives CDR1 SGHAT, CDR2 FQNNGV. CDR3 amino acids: CASSPSSGGWNEQFF. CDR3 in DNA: TGTGCCAGCAGCCCCTCTAGCGGGGGGTGGAATGAGCAGTTCTTC.

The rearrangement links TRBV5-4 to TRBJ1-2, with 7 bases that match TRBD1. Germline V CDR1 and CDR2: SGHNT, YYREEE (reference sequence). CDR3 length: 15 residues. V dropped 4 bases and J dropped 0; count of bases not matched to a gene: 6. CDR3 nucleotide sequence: TGTGCCAGCAGCACGCCGGGACAGCCTAACTATGGCTACACCTTC. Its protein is CASSTPGQPNYGYTF.